This TCR beta chain is drawn from a study of T cell responses to AZD1222 COVID-19 vaccine. Study results and limitations: Increases in Spike-specific TCR breadth and depth were seen after two AZD1222 doses. Donors were mostly white British, more females; clonal diversity possibly underestimated. Regions 160-218 and 743-854 held dominance among vaccine-associated CD4 TCRs, which spanned spike. Unmutated variant regions are reportedly targeted by nearly half of spike-specific TCRs.

Using immunoSEQ multiplex PCR, the repertoire was profiled, and TCRdb retains in-frame clones only, with some absent. This table has around 160,000 clones, about 93% appearing once. Concerning this clone itself: Antigen: not known.

V lost 2 bases, J lost 0 bases, and 8 bases lay in between. Looked up from germline, CDR1 is KGHSH and CDR2 is LQKENI. The CDR3 runs to 15 residues. The receptor's source is an adult in good health. The sequencing used peripheral blood, collected on day 0 of AZD1222 vaccination. This sequence joins TRBV18 and TRBJ1-5; no firm D call. This chain's CDR3 is CASSPFGNSNQPQHF. The CDR3 nucleotides are TGTGCCAGCTCACCATTCGGGAATAGCAATCAGCCCCAGCATTTT. Looking up the rest from reference TRBV18 and TRBJ1-5 gives the full variable domain: NAGVMQNPRHLVRRRGQEARLRCSPMKGHSHVYWYRQLPEEGLKFMVYLQKENIIDESGMPKERFSAEFPKEGPSILRIQQVVRGDSAAYFCASSPFGNSNQPQHFGDGTRLSIL.